This TCR beta chain was recovered during a study of T cell repertoires in cytomegalovirus infection. Across the whole study: Used in the study were CMV epitopes, some recently identified and HLA-C-restricted, others well-studied and HLA-B-restricted. Public TCR beta signatures were indicative of both CMV infection and a matching HLA type. General study findings and limits: Summed frequency of public TCR beta families distinguished CMV carriers with the relevant HLA. The response measured ex vivo was dominated by TCR beta clonotypes (HLA-C-restricted and CMV-specific).

Unmatched junction bases numbered 10, after V lost 6 bases and J lost 7 bases. This CDR3 is built from 14 residues. The germline V gene has CDR1 DFQATT and CDR2 SNEGSKA (reference sequence). Remarks on this clonotype: Its antigen is undetermined.

TCRdb reprocessed the reads with MiXCR, giving one entry per CDR3 protein. The sample records some 480,000 distinct CDR3 sequences, 33% being singletons. J is TRBJ2-7 and V is TRBV20-1; the match to TRBD2 covers 12 bases. This clonotype was sampled from a human donor in good health (CMV status not recorded). Some clones in this sample may be carry-over from other donors' samples. The sequences come from cultured PBMCs, collected from culture after CMV antigen stimulation. The CDR3 loop is CSAQLAGGTGEQYF. The CDR3 bases are TGCAGTGCCCAACTAGCGGGAGGCACGGGGGAGCAGTACTTC.